This T cell receptor (beta chain) is from a study of blood T cell repertoires in COVID-19. Study information: Researchers got acute and convalescent COVID-19 samples from the United States, Italy and Spain. PBMCs, B-cell-depleted T cells, or T cells provided the cDNA or gDNA that made up the material.

This CDR3 has 14 amino acids. Germline-derived CDR1 and CDR2 are MNHEY and SMNVEV (reference sequence). Trimming pared 5 bases from V and 4 bases from J, leaving 14 bases between. As originally analysed: Researchers report that nucleated cell counts were estimated from reference gene primer amplification. The method was immunoSEQ multiplex PCR; TCRdb's version includes in-frame clones alone and lacks a portion of them. V and J calls and clone size are as listed in that table; D and trimming were resolved from the DNA. The profile shows some 70,000 clones, over 75% of them singletons. This chain links TRBV27 with TRBJ1-1; possible D gene TRBD1, 6 bases. Material: peripheral blood. This TCR came from a man aged 45-60 years with active COVID-19. CDR3: CASSPWAGVTEAFF. As DNA, the CDR3 is TGTGCCAGCAGTCCCTGGGCAGGGGTCACTGAAGCTTTCTTT.